These 11 T cell receptor beta chains originate from one sample sequenced in a study of T cells after posttransplantation cyclophosphamide. TCRdb keeps only in-frame clones here, not all; method: immunoSEQ multiplex PCR. Sampling found around 39,000 clones, none seen once. Material: PBMCs. The receptors were gathered from a girl aged 10-17 years in good health, CMV-negative, and a related stem cell transplant donor.

This clone showed up many times. The chain is built from TRBV5-4 and TRBJ2-2; D gene ambiguous. The CDR3 has 13 amino acids. V lost 4 bases and J lost 6, with 10 bases in between. The V gene's germline CDR1 is SGHNT and CDR2 YYREEE (reference sequence). The CDR3 spells CASSPVMAGELFF. As DNA, the CDR3 is TGTGCCAGCAGCCCGGTCATGGCCGGGGAGCTGTTTTTT. Looking up the rest from reference TRBV5-4 and TRBJ2-2 gives the full variable domain: ETGVTQSPTHLIKTRGQQVTLRCSSQSGHNTVSWYQQALGQGPQFIFQYYREEENGRGNFPPRFSGLQFPNYSSELNVNALELDDSALYLCASSPVMAGELFFGEGSRLTVL.

This clone was seen ten or more times. This chain uses TRBV5-6 with TRBJ2-7; 8 bases are shared with TRBD1. Losses at the gene ends were 1 base for V and 2 bases for J; bases not matched to a gene: 2. Germline V gene lookup returns CDR1 SGHDT and CDR2 YYEEEE. CDR3 length: 14 residues. CDR3 bases: TGTGCCAGCAGCTTGTACAGGGGGGCCTACGAGCAGTACTTC. Translated: CASSLYRGAYEQYF.

This clone was seen repeatedly, ten times or more. The same CDR3 arises from other DNA sequences in this sample as well. This chain uses TRBV13 with TRBJ2-3; the match to TRBD2 covers 8 bases. The V gene end was trimmed by 9 bases and the J gene end by 5 bases; junction bases not matched to a gene: 7. Germline loops: CDR1 PRHDT, CDR2 FYEKMQ (reference sequence). This CDR3 is built from 13 residues. The CDR3 loop is CASFTSGGDTQYF. In DNA, the CDR3 is TGTGCCAGTTTCACTAGCGGTGGAGATACGCAGTATTTT.

This clone was detected a few times. The chain joins TRBV30 to TRBJ2-7; TRBD2 is a possible D gene (6 bases). Germline CDR1 and CDR2: GTSNPN and SVGIG (reference sequence). This CDR3 is 15 amino acids long. V lost 2 bases and J lost 4, with 18 bases in between. CDR3 nucleotides: TGTGCCTGGAGTATGGGGGGTATTCGTTCATACGAGCAGTACTTC. This sequence encodes CAWSMGGIRSYEQYF.

This clone was detected ten times or more. This chain links TRBV21-1 with TRBJ2-3; the table gives TRBD2 as D, unverified against the DNA. TRBV21-1 is described as a pseudogene. The CDR3 totals 19 residues. CDR3 in amino acids: CASSPKHLAGVPPTDTQYF. DNA of the CDR3: TGTGCCAGCAGCCCCAAACATCTAGCGGGAGTCCCCCCCACAGATACGCAGTATTTT.

The chain carries TRBV28 and TRBJ1-2; 8 bases align to TRBD1. The CDR3 spans 14 residues. V dropped 6 bases and J dropped 3; count of bases not matched to a gene: 6. CDR1 MDHEN and CDR2 SYDVKM come from the germline V gene. Here the CDR3 DNA reads TGTGCCAGCAGAACAGGGGGGATTCACTATGGCTACACCTTC. It translates to CASRTGGIHYGYTF.

V and J are TRBV30 and TRBJ2-6; perhaps TRBD1 as D (5 bases). Trimming left V 5 bases short and J 2 bases short, with 16 bases between. Germline V gene sequence: CDR1 GTSNPN, CDR2 SVGIG (reference sequence). The CDR3 has 16 amino acids. The CDR3, as DNA: TGTGCCTGGGGGGCCCTTTTGGGTACTGGGGCCAACGTCCTGACTTTC. Encoded protein: CAWGALLGTGANVLTF.

This clone has a count of ten or more. The rearrangement uses TRBV7-2 and TRBJ1-5; TRBD1 aligns across 8 bases. The CDR3 is made up of 18 amino acids. Germline lookup yields CDR1 SGHTA and CDR2 FQGNSA. V dropped 1 base and J dropped 1; count of bases not matched to a gene: 9. This chain's CDR3 is CASSLVSIRGQSNQPQHF. CDR3 sequence (DNA): TGTGCCAGCAGCTTAGTCAGTATCAGGGGGCAAAGCAATCAGCCCCAGCATTTT.

The sample holds many counts of this clone. The chain combines TRBV15 with TRBJ2-4; D might be TRBD1 (6 bases). CDR3 size: 15 residues. Trimming stripped 5 bases from V and 4 bases from J, with 15 bases between. The germline CDR1 and CDR2 sequences are LNHNV and YYDKDF (reference sequence). The CDR3, as DNA: TGTGCCACCAGCCCAGACAGGTTGGGAAAAAACATTCAGTACTTC. This translates into CATSPDRLGKNIQYF.

This clone came up a few times. The CDR3 region is CASSPPSVQETQYF. CDR3 in DNA: TGTGCCAGCTCACCACCCTCAGTGCAAGAGACCCAGTACTTC. V usage is TRBV18 and J usage is TRBJ2-5, with D unresolved. Trimming took off 0 bases at V and 2 bases at J, with 7 bases between the two ends. Looked up from germline, CDR1 is KGHSH and CDR2 is LQKENI. The CDR3 runs 14 residues.

This clone was seen a handful of times. V and J are TRBV10-2 and TRBJ2-7, with 7 bases fitting TRBD2. The CDR3 is 14 amino acids. V lost 5 bases to trimming and J lost 7 bases; unmatched junction nucleotides: 11. The germline V gene encodes CDR1 WSHSY and CDR2 SAAADI. CDR3 nucleotides: TGCGCCAGCAGTTTGGGCGGGAGAGAGGGTGAGCAGTACTTC. It is translated as CASSLGGREGEQYF.